This TCR beta chain was observed in a study of Graves' ophthalmopathy and Graves' hyperthyroidism. Broader study findings: Most clonotypes expanded in thyroid above 0.001 frequency were present in blood too. The model predicted ophthalmopathy progression with 70.59% sensitivity and around 72% specificity.

This CDR3 spans 15 amino acids. V dropped 7 bases and J dropped 1 base, with 16 bases sitting between them. Germline assignment: CDR1 MNHNS and CDR2 SASEGT. With regard to this clonotype: Its antigen remains unknown.

RNA transcripts provided the template for amplifying TCR beta CDR3 regions. First-round RT-PCR relied on HTBI primers, and a second-round multiplex PCR came next. TCRdb redid the calling of the multiplex PCR reads with MiXCR, one entry per CDR3 protein. The sample lists 500,000 to 700,000 distinct CDR3 sequences, about 20% occurring once. Included hyperthyroidism patients were aged 18 to 65 and newly diagnosed (under 2 months' duration). The diagnosis combined clinical symptoms, thyroxine, TRAb, thyroid ultrasound and orbital computed tomography scans. This TCR came from a young woman with stable Graves' hyperthyroidism. Some clones in this sample may be carry-over from other donors' samples. The chain has TRBV6-1 and TRBJ1-1, with a possible D match to TRBD1 (6 bases). The specimen sequenced was peripheral blood. The CDR3 is CASTDPLQGNTEAFF. The CDR3 nucleotides read TGTGCCAGCACCGACCCCTTACAGGGGAACACTGAAGCTTTCTTT.